A selection of T cell receptor beta chains follows, all from one sample in a study of beta chain features in type 1 diabetes. Clones were sequenced by immunoSEQ multiplex PCR, and TCRdb holds only the in-frame ones, with some missing. The data hold about 620,000 clones, with about 14% observed a single time. The source material was naive CD4+ T cells from blood. The source is a man younger than 35 in good health. CDR3s include the opening cysteine and the closing phenylalanine or tryptophan. D genes are given only for firm matches. For some rows the clone size is stated as once, few or many, or as a class when expanded; others skip it.

clone size	V gene	J gene	D gene	CDR3 DNA	CDR3 protein
few	TRBV2	TRBJ2-5	.	TGTGCCAGCAGTGACAGGGACAAAGAGACCCAGTACTTC	CASSDRDKETQYF
few	TRBV4-3	TRBJ2-3	.	TGCGCCAGCAGCCGTAGCACAGATACGCAGTATTTT	CASSRSTDTQYF
few	TRBV7-9	TRBJ1-1	.	TGTGCCAGCAGCCGCGGAGGGTCCTACAGGGACCTGCGAGCTGAAGCTTTCTTT	CASSRGGSYRDLRAEAFF
few	TRBV7-2	TRBJ2-3	TRBD2	TGTGCCAGCAGCTTAGCGCCGACTAGCGGGGGGGCCAGAGATACGCAGTATTTT	CASSLAPTSGGARDTQYF
few	TRBV7-9	TRBJ2-7	.	TGTGCCAGCAGCGGGTACTCCTACGAGCAGTACTTC	CASSGYSYEQYF
.	TRBV2	TRBJ1-4	.	TGTGCCAGCAGTCCGGGCCGTAACAGGGAAAAACTGTTTTTT	CASSPGRNREKLFF
.	TRBV6-5	TRBJ2-7	.	TGTGCCAGCACTCTGGGCTCAGTCCCCTACGAGCAGTACTTC	CASTLGSVPYEQYF
few	TRBV28	TRBJ1-1	.	TGTGCCAGCAGAAGTAACACTGAAGCTTTCTTT	CASRSNTEAFF
few	TRBV9	TRBJ1-6	TRBD1	TGTGCCAGCAGCGACGGTGGAGGGACAGGGGGCCCCCATGGGGTTAATTCACCCCTCCACTTT	CASSDGGGTGGPHGVNSPLHF
.	TRBV13	TRBJ2-2	TRBD2	TGTGCCAGCAGCTTAGTCCTGACTAGCGGCACCGGGGAGCTGTTTTTT	CASSLVLTSGTGELFF
.	TRBV7-8	TRBJ2-1	TRBD1	TGTGCCAGCAGCCGAAACAGGGGCATTCCCAATGAGCAGTTCTTC	CASSRNRGIPNEQFF
.	TRBV11-1	TRBJ1-5	.	TGTGCCAGCAGCGCGATGAACCAGTCAGAACCCTATAGCAATCAGCCCCAGCATTTT	CASSAMNQSEPYSNQPQHF
.	TRBV28	TRBJ2-7	.	TGTGCCAGCAGTTCCCGGACAGATTACGAGCAGTACTTC	CASSSRTDYEQYF
.	TRBV30	TRBJ2-7	TRBD1	TGTGCCTGGAGGGGACAGGGGGACTACGAGCAGTACTTC	CAWRGQGDYEQYF
few	TRBV9	TRBJ1-2	.	TGTGCCAGCAGCGTAGACCAGCTGTATGGCTACACCTTC	CASSVDQLYGYTF
few	TRBV28	TRBJ2-4	.	TGTGCCAGCACCCTAGGGACGGAAAACATTCAGTACTTC	CASTLGTENIQYF